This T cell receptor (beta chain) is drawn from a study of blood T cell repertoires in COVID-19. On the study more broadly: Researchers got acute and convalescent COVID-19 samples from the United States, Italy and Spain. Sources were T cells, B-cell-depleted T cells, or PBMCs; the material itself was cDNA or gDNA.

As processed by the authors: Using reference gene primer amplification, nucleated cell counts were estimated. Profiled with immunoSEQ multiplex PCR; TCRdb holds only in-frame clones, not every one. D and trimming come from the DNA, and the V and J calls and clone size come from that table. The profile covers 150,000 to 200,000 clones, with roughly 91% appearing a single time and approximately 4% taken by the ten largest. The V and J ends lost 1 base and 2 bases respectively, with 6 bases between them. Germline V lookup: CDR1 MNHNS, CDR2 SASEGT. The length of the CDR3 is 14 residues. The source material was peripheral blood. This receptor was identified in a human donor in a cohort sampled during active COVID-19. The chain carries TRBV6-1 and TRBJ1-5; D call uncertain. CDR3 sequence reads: CASSEGAGNQPQHF. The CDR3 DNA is TGTGCCAGCAGTGAAGGGGCTGGCAATCAGCCCCAGCATTTT.